Below are 3 T cell receptor beta chains sequenced from a single sample in a study of blood T cell repertoires in COVID-19. Data came from immunoSEQ multiplex PCR; TCRdb stores just in-frame clones and leaves some out. The repertoire holds approximately 220,000 clones, with about 86% as singletons. The specimen was peripheral blood. These receptors all come from a woman in her 50s with acute or convalescent COVID-19.

The count of this clone is one. The chain links TRBV10-2 to TRBJ1-5; 8 nucleotides align to TRBD1. J lost 2 bases, V lost 6 bases, and 9 bases had no gene match. The germline V gene encodes CDR1 WSHSY and CDR2 SAAADI. CDR3 length: 16 residues. The CDR3 spells CASRNGDRRGNQPQHF. The CDR3 coding sequence is TGCGCCAGCAGAAACGGGGACAGGAGGGGCAATCAGCCCCAGCATTTT.

This sequence joins TRBV7-3 and TRBJ2-5, with D possibly TRBD2 on 6 matching bases. This CDR3 has 13 residues. CDR1 and CDR2 from the germline V gene are SGHTA and FQGTGA. The V gene lost 1 base and the J gene lost 4 bases, with 7 bases spanning the gap. The DNA for the CDR3 is TGTGCCAGCAGCTTAAGGAGGGGAGAGACCCAGTACTTC. It encodes CASSLRRGETQYF.

The CDR3 loop reads CASRSQGGEYEQYF. The CDR3 bases are TGTGCCAGCAGGTCACAGGGAGGGGAATACGAGCAGTACTTC. The V gene is TRBV28, the J gene TRBJ2-7, with D maybe TRBD2 (7 bases). CDR3 length: 14 residues. Trimming shortened V by 6 bases and J by 4 bases, and 16 bases separated the two germline ends. The germline CDR1 and CDR2 sequences are MDHEN and SYDVKM. Full variable domain (remainder filled in from reference TRBV28 and TRBJ2-7): DVKVTQSSRYLVKRTGEKVFLECVQDMDHENMFWYRQDPGLGLRLIYFSYDVKMKEKGDIPEGYSVSREKKERFSLILESASTNQTSMYLCASRSQGGEYEQYFGPGTRLTVT.